Shown below are 12 T cell receptor beta chains from a single sample sequenced in a study of identical twins (dated by TCRdb to the mid-2010s). Libraries were prepared through 5' RACE. Sequencing relied on an Illumina HiSeq 2000. TCRdb reprocessing: public reads trimmed at Q25 with fastp, clones called with MiXCR, in-frame beta chains kept. Rows matching on CDR3 protein sequence are summarized as one entry with the most common DNA and genes. The sample table contains approximately 470,000 distinct CDR3 sequences; only one count was recorded for 11% to 15% of them. Jointly, the top ten make up around 0.52% of the sample. This sample was shared with a second study, whose subject was yellow fever vaccine responses in identical twins.

The source material was CD4+ T cells sorted from blood. Source of these receptors: a woman between 18 and 29 years old in good health.

This clonotype was picked up many times. V gene TRBV15 combines with J gene TRBJ2-3, with D perhaps matching TRBD1 (5 bases). Germline CDR1 LNHNV, CDR2 YYDKDF (reference sequence). V was pared by 5 bases and J by 0 bases, with 12 bases between. The CDR3 is 15 amino acids. The CDR3 loop reads CATSPDSGSTDTQYF. Here the CDR3 DNA reads TGTGCCACCAGCCCAGACAGTGGTAGCACAGATACGCAGTATTTT.

This chain links TRBV5-1 with TRBJ2-1, with a tentative D call TRBD2 (6 bases). Germline V CDR1 and CDR2: SGHRS, YFSETQ. Trimming stripped 4 bases from V and 2 bases from J, with 16 bases between. The CDR3 extends over 16 amino acids. CDR3 nucleotide sequence: TGCGCCAGCAGCGGGGCTATTCGGGGGACCTACAATGAGCAGTTCTTC. Protein: CASSGAIRGTYNEQFF.

For the CDR3, the DNA is TGTGCCACCAGCAGAGACCGAAGGACGGACTCTGGGGCCAACGTCCTGACTTTC. Translating it yields CATSRDRRTDSGANVLTF. This sequence joins TRBV15 and TRBJ2-6; D remains unclear. The germline CDR1 and CDR2 sequences are LNHNV and YYDKDF (reference sequence). The ends were cut back, 0 bases at V and 0 bases at J, with 12 bases in the middle. The CDR3 consists of 18 residues.

The chain carries TRBV20-1 and TRBJ2-7, with 8 bases identical to TRBD2. The CDR3 length is 13 residues. Germline V lookup: CDR1 DFQATT, CDR2 SNEGSKA (reference sequence). The V and J ends lost 3 bases and 3 bases, in that order; junction bases with no gene match: 4. CDR3: CSASKSGGYEQYF. CDR3 bases: TGCAGTGCTAGTAAAAGCGGGGGCTACGAGCAGTACTTC.

Only a few counts were recorded for this clonotype. This chain joins TRBV12-3 or TRBV12-4 and TRBJ2-3, with D possibly matching TRBD2 (5 bases). V lost 2 bases and J lost 1, with 13 bases in between. The CDR3 length is 16 residues. This chain's CDR3 is CASSLNRGSGTDTQYF. The DNA for the CDR3 is TGTGCCAGCAGTTTAAATCGAGGGTCAGGCACAGATACGCAGTATTTT.

CDR3 nucleotide sequence: TGTGCCAGCAGCCCTCAGAGGGGCAGGGAAGAGGGCCAAGAGACCCAGTACTTC. This gives the protein CASSPQRGREEGQETQYF. This rearrangement joins TRBV4-2 to TRBJ2-5, with D tentatively TRBD1 or TRBD2 (5 bases each). The CDR3 has 18 amino acids. CDR1 and CDR2 from the germline V gene are LGHNA and YNFKEQ. Trimming cost V 4 bases and J 1 base, with 22 bases left between them.

This clonotype was seen only a few times. The V and J genes are TRBV7-2 and TRBJ2-3; 12 bases match TRBD2. This CDR3 is 15 amino acids long. Unmatched junction bases numbered 5, after V lost 5 bases and J lost 5 bases. Germline CDR1 is SGHTA and CDR2 is FQGNSA. In DNA, the CDR3 is TGTGCCAGCAGCCGGACTAGCGGGGAAGAAGATACGCAGTATTTT. It translates to CASSRTSGEEDTQYF.

The chain employs TRBV2 and TRBJ1-2; D not certain. Germline-derived CDR1 and CDR2 are SNHLY and FYNNEI. Trimming cost V 6 bases and J 4 bases, with 9 bases left between them. This CDR3 contains 12 residues. The chain's CDR3 is CASSLVLYGYTF. CDR3 nucleotide sequence: TGTGCCAGCAGCCTCGTGCTCTATGGCTACACCTTC.

This clonotype was detected only a few times. The J gene is TRBJ2-3, the V gene TRBV14; a weak D match, TRBD1 (5 bases). TRBJ1-5 matches the DNA end more closely, so the J call is doubtful. This CDR3 comprises 21 residues. CDR1 is SGHDN, CDR2 FVKESK, per germline. The CDR3 loop is CASSHSRRFSGTSGSTDTQHF. CDR3 bases: TGTGCCAGCAGCCACTCGAGGCGCTTCTCCGGGACTAGCGGGAGCACAGATACGCAGCATTTT.

There are a few counts of this clonotype. This rearrangement joins TRBV6-5 to TRBJ2-3; no clear D. Germline-derived CDR1 and CDR2 are MNHEY and SVGAGI. Trimming shortened V by 0 bases and J by 0 bases, and 16 bases separated the two germline ends. This CDR3 contains 18 residues. The CDR3 reads CASSYSSLTITSTDTQYF. DNA for the CDR3: TGTGCCAGCAGTTACTCGAGCCTTACCATCACTAGCACAGATACGCAGTATTTT.

This clonotype occurred a few times. The rearrangement links TRBV20-1 to TRBJ2-7; possible D gene TRBD1, 5 bases. Trimming removed 6 bases from V and 6 bases from J, with 18 bases in between. The CDR3 sequence is 13 residues long. Germline V CDR1 and CDR2: DFQATT, SNEGSKA (reference sequence). CDR3 amino acids: CSATRKGKAEQYF. Written as DNA, the CDR3 is TGCAGTGCGACGCGGAAGGGGAAGGCCGAGCAGTACTTC.

The genes are TRBV10-3 and TRBJ2-7, with 13 bases lining up with TRBD2. Trimming took 2 bases from V and 5 from J; bases not matched to a gene: 12. Germline V gene sequence: CDR1 ENHRY, CDR2 SYGVKD. The CDR3 runs to 18 residues. CDR3 coding DNA: TGTGCCATCAGTGAGACTTCCCGCACCGGGACTAGCGGGGACGAGCAGTACTTC. Amino acid sequence: CAISETSRTGTSGDEQYF.